Detailed here is one T cell receptor (beta chain). Its target is unknown. The assay was immunoSEQ multiplex PCR, and TCRdb's table has in-frame clones only and misses some. Here the sample spans 2 million to 2.5 million clones, 92% being singletons. The CDR3 covers 12 residues. V lost 3 bases, J lost 11 bases, and 13 bases lay in between. CDR1 is MDHEN and CDR2 is SYDVKM in the germline V gene. These data originate in a study of shared clonotypes between healthy human individuals. CD45RA-negative memory and CD45RA+ naive subsets were split from the CD4+ cells. Study results and limitations: Researchers sampled only blood; tissue repertoires likely differ. A handful of donors showed sharing of approximately 5% of naive CD4 clonotypes.

The clonotype was recovered from a young man in good health. Some clones in this sample may be carry-over from other donors' samples. The rearrangement links TRBV28 to TRBJ1-1; tentative D call: TRBD1 (6 bases). The source material was naive CD4+ T cells from PBMCs. Subset defined: CD45RA+ positively selected. The CDR3 DNA is TGTGCCAGCAGTTTGGGGGGCCGAAAGGCTTTCTTT. As protein: CASSLGGRKAFF.